This T cell receptor beta chain was observed in a study of CD8+ T cells in alopecia areata. The wider study: Treatment comprised oral tofacitinib, 5 to 10 mg twice daily, in treated patients.

Treatment in this sample: oral pan-JAK inhibitor, 5-10 mg twice daily. V dropped 1 base and J dropped 5 bases, with 5 bases sitting between them. Germline lookup yields CDR1 MGHDK and CDR2 SYGVNS. The CDR3 is 12 residues long. After isolation, RNA underwent reverse transcription to generate cDNA as the sequencing template. The protocol was immunoSEQ multiplex PCR, while the TCRdb copy is restricted to in-frame clones and leaves out a portion. The sample contains about 120,000 clones, about 50% of which appear only once. The sequencing used CD4+ T cells sorted from blood, collected at week 4, from a patient treated with tofacitinib. V gene TRBV25-1 combines with J gene TRBJ1-2, with unresolved D. This sequence was found in a human donor with alopecia areata. The CDR3: CASSESGYGYTF. The DNA for the CDR3 is TGTGCCAGCAGTGAATCCGGGTATGGCTACACCTTC.